These 29 T cell receptor beta chains were all obtained from the same sample, sequenced in a study of blood T cells in healthy people across ages. Primers used in a second PCR of about 7 to 11 cycles were a sample-barcoded 5' primer and a J-beta primer mix. A single record per CDR3 protein comes from TCRdb applying MiXCR to the 5' RACE reads. The table lists hundreds of thousands of distinct CDR3 sequences, more than 55% of them singletons, with around 24% in the top ten. The sample consisted of blood. The receptor set was obtained from a man aged 40-49 years in good health.

The chain combines TRBV7-3 with TRBJ2-2; the match to TRBD2 covers 7 bases. CDR3 size: 15 residues. Per germline, CDR1 SGHTA and CDR2 FQGTGA. The J segment lost 5 bases and the V segment lost 5 bases, leaving 8 bases of the junction unmatched. Written as DNA, the CDR3 is TGTGCCAGCAGCCCGAGGGAGGGAGGTACCGGGGAGCTGTTTTTT. Protein sequence: CASSPREGGTGELFF. The full variable domain, rest sourced from reference TRBV7-3 and TRBJ2-2, is GAGVSQTPSNKVTEKGKYVELRCDPISGHTALYWYRQSLGQGPEFLIYFQGTGAADDSGLPNDRFFAVRPEGSVSTLKIQRTERGDSAVYLCASSPREGGTGELFFGEGSRLTVL.

The V and J genes are TRBV20-1 and TRBJ1-2; no reliable D call. Trimming stripped 3 bases from V and 5 bases from J, with 7 bases between. The CDR3 spans 11 residues. Germline assignment: CDR1 DFQATT and CDR2 SNEGSKA (reference sequence). The CDR3, as DNA: TGCAGTGCTAGTCTTCTATATGGCTACACCTTC. Amino acid sequence: CSASLLYGYTF.

The chain carries TRBV6-1 and TRBJ2-7, with TRBD1 matching 8 bases. This CDR3 contains 15 residues. Germline CDR1 MNHNS, CDR2 SASEGT. The J segment lost 7 bases and the V segment lost 6 bases, leaving 14 bases of the junction unmatched. As DNA, the CDR3 is TGTGCCAGCAGGAAGGACAGGGCTGAAGCTGAGGAGCAGTACTTC. It is translated as CASRKDRAEAEEQYF.

As concerns this clonotype: The junction and the germline gene differ at one end; a read error may be behind it. The chain couples TRBV7-2 to TRBJ1-2; maybe TRBD1 (5 bases). The CDR3 contains 18 residues. Per germline, CDR1 SGHTA and CDR2 FQGNSA. The DNA for the CDR3 is TGTGCCAGCGGCTTAAAGGGGACGGCGAAGGACTTTTTAGATGGCTACACCTTC. This gives the protein CASGLKGTAKDFLDGYTF.

This clonotype came up a few times. The chain carries TRBV7-2 and TRBJ2-4; 10 bases align to TRBD2. Losses at the gene ends were 1 base for V and 13 bases for J; bases not matched to a gene: 13. From germline, CDR1 is SGHTA and CDR2 FQGNSA. CDR3 length equals 16 residues. CDR3 nucleotide sequence: TGTGCCAGCAGCTTAGGACGGAGCGGGAGGGCGGGTGAGCAGTACTTC. Its translation is CASSLGRSGRAGEQYF. Together with reference TRBV7-2 and TRBJ2-4, the CDR3 gives the full variable domain: GAGVSQSPSNKVTEKGKDVELRCDPISGHTALYWYRQSLGQGLEFLIYFQGNSAPDKSGLPSDRFSAERTGGSVSTLTIQRTQQEDSAVYLCASSLGRSGRAGEQYFGAGTRLSVL.

The chain is built from TRBV12-3 or TRBV12-4 and TRBJ1-6; 9 nucleotides agree with TRBD1. V was clipped by 6 bases and J by 7 bases; unmatched bases: 16. The CDR3 covers 18 residues. The DNA for the CDR3 is TGTGCCAGCAGCCCAATAGGCAACGCCGGGACAGGGAATTCACCCCTCCACTTT. Amino acids: CASSPIGNAGTGNSPLHF.

This clonotype was seen a few times. This chain uses TRBV6-2 or TRBV6-3 with TRBJ2-7; D is possibly TRBD2 (6 bases). V lost 2 bases and J lost 5, with 16 bases in between. Germline V lookup: CDR1 MNHEY, CDR2 SVGEGT. This CDR3 comprises 15 residues. CDR3: CASSYGGIVMNEQYF. In nucleotides, the CDR3 is TGTGCCAGCAGTTACGGCGGGATCGTAATGAACGAGCAGTACTTC.

This clonotype has only one observation. The rearrangement links TRBV7-3 to TRBJ1-1; D call uncertain. Per germline, CDR1 SGHTA and CDR2 FQGTGA. The length of the CDR3 is 14 residues. V lost 2 bases and J 2 bases, leaving 9 bases between the germline ends. The chain's CDR3 is CASSLFEVNTEAFF. The CDR3 region has the DNA TGTGCCAGCAGCTTATTTGAAGTTAACACTGAAGCTTTCTTT. Full variable domain (rest looked up from reference TRBV7-3 and TRBJ1-1): GAGVSQTPSNKVTEKGKYVELRCDPISGHTALYWYRQSLGQGPEFLIYFQGTGAADDSGLPNDRFFAVRPEGSVSTLKIQRTERGDSAVYLCASSLFEVNTEAFFGQGTRLTVV.

This clonotype was picked up a small number of times. The J gene is TRBJ2-3, the V gene TRBV7-3; 10 bases match TRBD1. The germline CDR1 and CDR2 sequences are SGHTA and FQGTGA. This CDR3 region has 15 residues. With V trimmed by 5 bases and J by 1 base, 3 bases remained unmatched. Here the CDR3 reads CASSRQGARTDTQYF. As DNA, the CDR3 is TGTGCCAGCAGCAGACAGGGGGCGCGCACAGATACGCAGTATTTT. The whole variable domain, filled in from reference TRBV7-3 and TRBJ2-3, reads GAGVSQTPSNKVTEKGKYVELRCDPISGHTALYWYRQSLGQGPEFLIYFQGTGAADDSGLPNDRFFAVRPEGSVSTLKIQRTERGDSAVYLCASSRQGARTDTQYFGPGTRLTVL.

The V and J genes are TRBV3-1 and TRBJ2-3, with D unresolved. Germline values: CDR1 LGHDT, CDR2 YNNKEL (reference sequence). V lost 1 base and J lost 2, with 7 bases in between. This CDR3 region has 14 residues. The DNA for the CDR3 is TGTGCCAGCAGCCAAGCTCATAACACAGATACGCAGTATTTT. It encodes CASSQAHNTDTQYF.

This clonotype was picked up a small number of times. The chain recombines TRBV29-1 with TRBJ2-4; D gene unclear. The tail of the sequence fits TRBJ2-7 better, so the J call may be wrong. Per the germline V gene, CDR1 is SQVTM and CDR2 is ANQGSEA. CDR3 length equals 11 residues. Written as DNA, the CDR3 is TGCAGCGTTGTTTATTACGACGAGCAGTACTTC. Amino acids: CSVVYYDEQYF.

The V and J genes are TRBV6-6 and TRBJ2-4; D is uncertain. V dropped 4 bases and J dropped 0 bases, with 10 bases sitting between them. Germline lookup yields CDR1 MNHNY and CDR2 SVGAGI (reference sequence). This CDR3 is built from 15 residues. Here the CDR3 reads CASSSSVAAKNIQYF. The CDR3 region has the DNA TGTGCCAGCAGTTCCTCGGTGGCAGCCAAAAACATTCAGTACTTC.

The chain employs TRBV18 and TRBJ1-6; 7 bases are shared with TRBD1. Germline V gives CDR1 KGHSH, CDR2 LQKENI. With V trimmed by 3 bases and J by 11 bases, 13 bases remained unmatched. The CDR3 covers 16 residues. The CDR3 protein is CASSPNMGTAAPPLHF. The CDR3 bases are TGTGCCAGCTCACCTAATATGGGGACAGCGGCTCCACCCCTCCACTTT. Full variable domain (outside the CDR3, taken from reference TRBV18 and TRBJ1-6): NAGVMQNPRHLVRRRGQEARLRCSPMKGHSHVYWYRQLPEEGLKFMVYLQKENIIDESGMPKERFSAEFPKEGPSILRIQQVVRGDSAAYFCASSPNMGTAAPPLHFGNGTRLTVT.

The sample holds a few counts of this clonotype. The chain carries TRBV7-2 and TRBJ2-1, with 9 positions matching TRBD2. Trimming at V came to 4 bases and at J to 7 bases, leaving 2 bases not matched to a gene. CDR1 is SGHTA, CDR2 FQGNSA, per germline. The CDR3 totals 13 residues. CDR3 in amino acids: CASSWGLANEQFF. Written as DNA, the CDR3 is TGTGCCAGCAGCTGGGGACTAGCAAATGAGCAGTTCTTC.

This chain joins TRBV7-6 and TRBJ2-1; D not certain. Trimming stripped 2 bases from V and 6 bases from J, with 11 bases between. The germline V gene encodes CDR1 SGHVS and CDR2 FNYEAQ. This CDR3 spans 14 amino acids. This CDR3 is CASSLWRALNEQFF. CDR3 DNA: TGTGCCAGCAGCTTATGGCGCGCACTCAATGAGCAGTTCTTC.

CDR3: CATSSPGTGDETQYF. DNA of the CDR3: TGTGCCACCAGTTCCCCCGGGACAGGGGACGAGACCCAGTACTTC. The V call is TRBV15, the J call TRBJ2-5, with 10 bases lining up with TRBD1. The germline CDR1 and CDR2 sequences are LNHNV and YYDKDF (reference sequence). The junction had 9 bases not matched to a gene; V was cut back by 6 bases and J by 5 bases. This CDR3 has 15 residues.

The chain recombines TRBV25-1 with TRBJ2-3; 8 bases align to TRBD1. V lost 6 bases to trimming and J lost 6 bases; unmatched junction nucleotides: 5. The CDR3 has 13 amino acids. In germline, CDR1 is MGHDK, CDR2 SYGVNS. CDR3 amino acids: CASRAGGADTQYF. DNA of the CDR3: TGTGCCAGCAGGGCAGGGGGCGCGGATACGCAGTATTTT.

CDR3 loop: CASSDSVAGGEDEQYF. The CDR3 DNA reads as TGTGCCAGCAGTGACTCGGTAGCGGGGGGAGAGGATGAGCAGTACTTC. This rearrangement joins TRBV6-4 to TRBJ2-7, with 10 bases lining up with TRBD2. Germline V gives CDR1 MRHNA, CDR2 SNTAGT. This CDR3 contains 16 residues. The V and J ends lost 0 bases and 7 bases, in that order; junction bases with no gene match: 9.

V usage is TRBV2 and J usage is TRBJ1-1; D remains ambiguous. The CDR3 totals 13 residues. Germline V lookup: CDR1 SNHLY, CDR2 FYNNEI. The ends were cut back, 2 bases at V and 6 bases at J, with 10 bases in the middle. CDR3 bases: TGTGCCAGCAGTGAATTCTTCTCCTCTGAAGCTTTCTTT. It yields the protein CASSEFFSSEAFF.

The chain combines TRBV7-3 with TRBJ1-1; unclear D gene. The germline V gene encodes CDR1 SGHTA and CDR2 FQGTGA. This CDR3 has 14 amino acids. The V end lost 3 bases, the J end lost 3 bases, and 11 bases lay between the germline ends. The CDR3: CASSFQRSDTEAFF. The CDR3, as DNA: TGTGCCAGCAGCTTTCAAAGGTCGGACACTGAAGCTTTCTTT. The whole variable domain, filled in from reference TRBV7-3 and TRBJ1-1, reads GAGVSQTPSNKVTEKGKYVELRCDPISGHTALYWYRQSLGQGPEFLIYFQGTGAADDSGLPNDRFFAVRPEGSVSTLKIQRTERGDSAVYLCASSFQRSDTEAFFGQGTRLTVV.

This clonotype has just a few counts. V usage is TRBV3-1 and J usage is TRBJ2-3, with 9 bases fitting TRBD2. The germline V gene has CDR1 LGHDT and CDR2 YNNKEL (reference sequence). The V and J ends lost 4 bases and 4 bases, in that order; junction bases with no gene match: 12. The CDR3 is 17 residues long. CDR3 sequence (DNA): TGTGCCAGCAGCCCCCGGGTAGCGGGGGAGTCTGCAGATACGCAGTATTTT. This codes for CASSPRVAGESADTQYF.

This clonotype was seen only once. The chain is built from TRBV3-1 and TRBJ1-5, with D unresolved. V dropped 2 bases and J dropped 1 base, with 6 bases sitting between them. The CDR3 spans 14 residues. The germline V gene encodes CDR1 LGHDT and CDR2 YNNKEL (reference sequence). CDR3 nucleotide sequence: TGTGCCAGCAGCCAACAGGACAGCAATCAGCCCCAGCATTTT. As protein: CASSQQDSNQPQHF. The full variable domain, its missing parts supplied by reference TRBV3-1 and TRBJ1-5, is DTAVSQTPKYLVTQMGNDKSIKCEQNLGHDTMYWYKQDSKKFLKIMFSYNNKELIINETVPNRFSPKSPDKAHLNLHINSLELGDSAVYFCASSQQDSNQPQHFGDGTRLSIL.

This clonotype was observed once. The chain uses TRBV20-1 and TRBJ2-1, with unresolved D. The germline V and J ends were trimmed by 6 bases and 5 bases, with 11 bases remaining between them. This CDR3 is built from 12 residues. Germline V gene sequence: CDR1 DFQATT, CDR2 SNEGSKA (reference sequence). The CDR3 coding sequence is TGCAGTGCCCGAACACCGAACAATGAGCAGTTCTTC. Protein: CSARTPNNEQFF.

This rearrangement joins TRBV18 to TRBJ2-7, with TRBD1 matching over 10 bases. Germline V CDR1 and CDR2: KGHSH, LQKENI. This CDR3 is 15 amino acids long. The J segment lost 6 bases and the V segment lost 5 bases, leaving 10 bases of the junction unmatched. The CDR3 sequence is CASSKTGTGDLEQYF. The CDR3 bases are TGTGCCAGCTCAAAAACCGGGACAGGGGACCTCGAGCAGTACTTC.

V is TRBV28 and J is TRBJ2-7; D gene ambiguous. The CDR3 runs to 17 residues. Trimming removed 2 bases from V and 0 bases from J, with 17 bases in between. CDR1 and CDR2 from the germline V gene are MDHEN and SYDVKM. The CDR3 protein is CASSLSHSDSDSYEQYF. The CDR3 DNA reads TGTGCCAGCAGTTTAAGTCACAGCGACTCAGACTCCTACGAGCAGTACTTC.

The chain couples TRBV20-1 to TRBJ2-7; D unresolved. V lost 0 bases and J lost 4, with 10 bases in between. This CDR3 has 13 residues. Germline V gene lookup returns CDR1 DFQATT and CDR2 SNEGSKA (reference sequence). CDR3 nucleotides: TGCAGTGCTAGAGATCTACAGTCATACGAGCAGTACTTC. Residues: CSARDLQSYEQYF.

Of note for this clonotype: Germline and junction disagree at one end, which may indicate a read error. The chain couples TRBV4-2 to TRBJ2-4; D is tentatively TRBD1 or TRBD2 (6 bases each). CDR3 size: 16 residues. CDR1 and CDR2 from the germline V gene are LGHNA and YNFKEQ. The chain's CDR3 is CAGSQEPGEVKNIQYF. CDR3 nucleotide sequence: TGTGCCGGCAGCCAAGAGCCAGGGGAGGTCAAAAACATTCAGTACTTC.

The chain employs TRBV6-1 and TRBJ1-1, with a possible D match to TRBD1 (6 bases). The CDR3 length is 13 residues. The germline CDR1 and CDR2 sequences are MNHNS and SASEGT. V gave up 8 bases and J gave up 4 bases, with 14 bases separating them. CDR3 nucleotides: TGTGCCAGCCGGCTCACAGGGATCACTGAAGCTTTCTTT. As protein: CASRLTGITEAFF.

There are a few counts of this clonotype. This chain uses TRBV25-1 with TRBJ2-7; 9 bases align to TRBD1. The CDR3 contains 13 residues. J lost 2 bases, V lost 6 bases, and 2 bases had no gene match. Germline V CDR1 and CDR2: MGHDK, SYGVNS. The CDR3 DNA follows: TGTGCCAGCAGACAGGGGGCAACCTACGAGCAGTACTTC. This encodes CASRQGATYEQYF.